This TCR beta chain was recorded in a study of technical replicates of blood from a handful of donors. The ends lost 5 bases at V and 7 bases at J; junction bases unmatched: 11. The germline gives CDR1 SGHNT, CDR2 YENEEA. The CDR3 totals 15 residues. Sequencing used immunoSEQ multiplex PCR; TCRdb keeps in-frame clones, though not all of them. The sample yields some 74,000 clones, 95% to 96% seen once. This rearrangement joins TRBV11-3 to TRBJ2-1; 7 bases map to TRBD1. The clonotype comes from a human donor in good health. The sample taken for sequencing was T cells isolated from PBMCs. The CDR3 reads CASSTYRGLKNEQFF. The CDR3 nucleotides are TGTGCCAGCAGCACGTACAGGGGCCTTAAGAATGAGCAGTTCTTC. Combining the CDR3 with reference TRBV11-3 and TRBJ2-1 gives the whole variable domain EAGVVQSPRYKIIEKKQPVAFWCNPISGHNTLYWYLQNLGQGPELLIRYENEEAVDDSQLPKDRFSAERLKGVDSTLKIQPAELGDSAVYLCASSTYRGLKNEQFFGPGTRLTVL.